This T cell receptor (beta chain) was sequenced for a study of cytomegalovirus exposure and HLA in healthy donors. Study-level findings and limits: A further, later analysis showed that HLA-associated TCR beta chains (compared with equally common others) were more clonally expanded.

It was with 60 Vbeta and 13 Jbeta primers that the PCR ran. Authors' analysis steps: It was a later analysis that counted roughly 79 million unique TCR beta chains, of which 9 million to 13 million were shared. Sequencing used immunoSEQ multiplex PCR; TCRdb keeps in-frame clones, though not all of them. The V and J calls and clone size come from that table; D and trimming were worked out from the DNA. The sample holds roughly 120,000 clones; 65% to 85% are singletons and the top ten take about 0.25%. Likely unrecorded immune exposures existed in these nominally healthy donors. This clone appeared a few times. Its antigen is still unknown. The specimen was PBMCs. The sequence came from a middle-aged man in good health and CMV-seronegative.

The CDR3 loop is CASSYAGGNTIYF. CDR3 sequence (DNA): TGTGCCAGCAGTTACGCAGGTGGAAACACCATATATTTT. The chain joins TRBV6-5 to TRBJ1-3; D ambiguous. Germline V lookup: CDR1 MNHEY, CDR2 SVGAGI. The CDR3 is 13 residues long. Trimming pared 2 bases from V and 3 bases from J, leaving 5 bases between.